This entry lists 5 T cell receptor beta chains sequenced from one sample in a study of response to subunit inactivated influenza vaccine (dated by TCRdb to the late 2010s). Receptor libraries were prepared by RT-PCR. Sequencing instrument: Illumina HiSeq 2500. The public sequencing data were trimmed at Q25 with fastp and processed into clonotypes with MiXCR by TCRdb, which kept only in-frame beta chains. Here each entry gathers all rows of one CDR3 protein and keeps the most common genes and DNA. Across this sample there are around 600,000 distinct CDR3 sequences, with 10% to 12% seen only once. The ten biggest clones cover roughly 11% of the sample. These data were also reused for a study on T cells expressing NK-cell markers. According to the second study: 5'RACE template switching, by which a universal primer site and unique molecular identifiers were added, was used to make TCR beta cDNA libraries.

The sequenced sample was PBMCs from blood, obtained on the day of vaccination. These receptors came from a man aged 45-65 years who received an inactivated influenza vaccine. Donor details come from another sample of the same person, matched by shared clones.

Many counts were recorded for this clonotype. The chain is built from TRBV6-2 or TRBV6-3 and TRBJ1-5; D perhaps matches TRBD1 (5 bases). Trimming removed 6 bases at V and 4 bases at J, with 10 bases between. The CDR3 covers 13 residues. Germline values: CDR1 MNHEY, CDR2 SVGEGT. CDR3 sequence reads: CASSFGTNQPQHF. The CDR3 region has the DNA TGTGCCAGCAGCTTTGGGACGAATCAGCCCCAGCATTTT.

There are a few counts of this clonotype. The chain uses TRBV7-2 and TRBJ1-5; 9 bases are a match to TRBD1. Germline CDR1 and CDR2: SGHTA and FQGNSA. The trim removed 0 bases at V and 6 bases at J, leaving 3 bases unmatched. This CDR3 has 15 amino acids. The CDR3 protein is CASSLAGTGPQPQHF. The CDR3 region has the DNA TGTGCCAGCAGCTTAGCGGGGACAGGGCCTCAGCCCCAGCATTTT.

A remark on this clonotype: A junction end diverges from the germline sequence, so it may reflect a read error. The CDR3 region has the DNA TGCGCCAGCAGCTTAAACGGACGCTACGAGCAGCACTTC. It yields the protein CASSLNGRYEQHF. V is TRBV5-1 and J is TRBJ2-7; D is undetermined. The length of the CDR3 is 13 residues. Looked up from germline, CDR1 is SGHRS and CDR2 is YFSETQ.

This clonotype was picked up a small number of times. The rearrangement links TRBV12-3 or TRBV12-4 to TRBJ2-1; 9 bases are a match to TRBD2. This CDR3 has 17 amino acids. With 5 bases clipped from V and 5 bases from J, the junction kept 13 bases outside the gene matches. The DNA of the CDR3 is TGTGCCAGCAGTCCCCAGACTAGCGGAGGACTAAACAATGAGCAGTTCTTC. Translation gives CASSPQTSGGLNNEQFF.

This clonotype was counted only a few times. This chain connects TRBV5-6 to TRBJ1-1, with TRBD1 identical over 7 bases. Germline assignment: CDR1 SGHDT and CDR2 YYEEEE. This CDR3 is built from 13 residues. Trimming cost V 4 bases and J 5 bases; bases outside gene matches: 5. CDR3: CASSRPGGTEAFF. CDR3 in DNA: TGTGCCAGCAGCCGGCCAGGGGGAACTGAAGCTTTCTTT. The whole variable domain, remainder taken from reference TRBV5-6 and TRBJ1-1, is DAGVTQSPTHLIKTRGQQVTLRCSPKSGHDTVSWYQQALGQGPQFIFQYYEEEERQRGNFPDRFSGHQFPNYSSELNVNALLLGDSALYLCASSRPGGTEAFFGQGTRLTVV.